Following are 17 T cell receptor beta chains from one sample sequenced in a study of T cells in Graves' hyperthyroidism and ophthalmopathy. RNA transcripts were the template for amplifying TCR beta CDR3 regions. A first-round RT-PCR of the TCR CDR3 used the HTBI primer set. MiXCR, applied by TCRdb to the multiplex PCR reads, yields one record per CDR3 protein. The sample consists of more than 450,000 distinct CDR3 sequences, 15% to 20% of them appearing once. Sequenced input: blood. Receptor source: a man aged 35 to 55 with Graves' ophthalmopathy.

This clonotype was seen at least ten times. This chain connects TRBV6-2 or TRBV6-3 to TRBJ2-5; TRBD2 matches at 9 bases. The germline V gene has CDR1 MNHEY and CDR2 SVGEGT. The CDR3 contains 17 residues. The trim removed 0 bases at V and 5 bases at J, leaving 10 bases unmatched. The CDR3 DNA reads TGTGCCAGCAGTTACTCGCCTAGCGGGAAATTGCCGGAGACCCAGTACTTC. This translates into CASSYSPSGKLPETQYF.

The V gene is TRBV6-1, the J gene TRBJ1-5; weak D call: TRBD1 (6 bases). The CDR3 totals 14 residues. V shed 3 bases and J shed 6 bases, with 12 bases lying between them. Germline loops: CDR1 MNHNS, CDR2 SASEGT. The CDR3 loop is CASSETTGFQPQHF. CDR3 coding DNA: TGTGCCAGCAGTGAGACAACAGGGTTTCAGCCCCAGCATTTT.

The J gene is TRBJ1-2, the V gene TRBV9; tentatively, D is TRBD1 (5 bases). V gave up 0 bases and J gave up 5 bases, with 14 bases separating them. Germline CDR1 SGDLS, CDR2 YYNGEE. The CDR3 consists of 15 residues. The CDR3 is CASSVDGTPGYGYTF. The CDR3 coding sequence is TGTGCCAGCAGCGTAGATGGGACTCCTGGATATGGCTACACCTTC.

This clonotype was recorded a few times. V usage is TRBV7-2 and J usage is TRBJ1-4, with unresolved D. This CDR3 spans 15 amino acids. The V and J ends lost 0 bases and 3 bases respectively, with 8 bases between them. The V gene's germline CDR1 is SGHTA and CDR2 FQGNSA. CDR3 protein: CASSLAGLSNEKLFF. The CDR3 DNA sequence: TGTGCCAGCAGCTTAGCGGGTTTGTCTAATGAAAAACTGTTTTTT.

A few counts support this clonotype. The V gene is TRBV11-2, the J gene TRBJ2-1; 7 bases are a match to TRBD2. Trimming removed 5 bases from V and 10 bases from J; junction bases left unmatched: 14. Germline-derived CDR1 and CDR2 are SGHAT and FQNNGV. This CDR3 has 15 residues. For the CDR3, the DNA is TGTGCCAGCAGCCCGACCGGGACTACCGGACGGGAGCAGTTCTTC. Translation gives CASSPTGTTGREQFF.

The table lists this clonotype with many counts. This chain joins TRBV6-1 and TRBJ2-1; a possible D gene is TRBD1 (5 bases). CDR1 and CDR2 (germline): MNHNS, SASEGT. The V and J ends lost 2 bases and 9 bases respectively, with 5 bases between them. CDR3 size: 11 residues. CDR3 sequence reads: CASSEQGEQFF. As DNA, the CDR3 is TGTGCCAGCAGTGAACAGGGTGAGCAGTTCTTC.

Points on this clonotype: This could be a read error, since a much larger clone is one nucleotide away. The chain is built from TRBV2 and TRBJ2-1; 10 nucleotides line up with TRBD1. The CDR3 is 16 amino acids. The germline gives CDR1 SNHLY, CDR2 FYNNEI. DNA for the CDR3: TGTGTCAGCAGTGAAGGACCCGGGACAGGGGCTCTAGGGGAGTTCTTC. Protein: CVSSEGPGTGALGEFF. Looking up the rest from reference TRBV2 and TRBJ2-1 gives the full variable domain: EPEVTQTPSHQVTQMGQEVILRCVPISNHLYFYWYRQILGQKVEFLVSFYNNEISEKSEIFDDQFSVERPDGSNFTLKIRSTKLEDSAMYFCVSSEGPGTGALGEFFGPGTRLTVL.

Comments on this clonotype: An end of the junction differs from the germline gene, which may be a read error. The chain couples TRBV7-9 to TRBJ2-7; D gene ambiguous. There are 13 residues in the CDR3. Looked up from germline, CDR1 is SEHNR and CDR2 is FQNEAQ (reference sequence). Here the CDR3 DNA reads TGTGCCAACAGCCCGGACGGATCCTACGAGCAGTACTTC. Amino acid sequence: CANSPDGSYEQYF.

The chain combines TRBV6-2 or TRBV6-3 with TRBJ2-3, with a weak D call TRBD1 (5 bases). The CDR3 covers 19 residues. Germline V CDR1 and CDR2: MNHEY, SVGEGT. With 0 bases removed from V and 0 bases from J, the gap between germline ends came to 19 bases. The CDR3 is CASSYSSIRTRTSTDTQYF. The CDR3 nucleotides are TGTGCCAGCAGTTACTCCTCAATCCGGACAAGAACTAGCACAGATACGCAGTATTTT.

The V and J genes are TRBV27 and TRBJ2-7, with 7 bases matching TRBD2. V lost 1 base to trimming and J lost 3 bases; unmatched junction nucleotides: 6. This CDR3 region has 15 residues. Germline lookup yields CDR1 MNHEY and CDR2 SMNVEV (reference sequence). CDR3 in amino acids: CASSLYPGTNYEQYF. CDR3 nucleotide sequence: TGTGCCAGCAGTTTATACCCGGGGACTAACTACGAGCAGTACTTC.

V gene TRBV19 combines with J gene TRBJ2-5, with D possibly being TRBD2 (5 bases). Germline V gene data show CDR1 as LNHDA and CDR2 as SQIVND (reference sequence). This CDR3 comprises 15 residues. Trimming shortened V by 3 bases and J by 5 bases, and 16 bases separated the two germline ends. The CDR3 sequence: CASSIVPGRRETQYF. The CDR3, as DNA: TGTGCCAGTAGTATCGTGCCGGGAAGGAGGGAGACCCAGTACTTC.

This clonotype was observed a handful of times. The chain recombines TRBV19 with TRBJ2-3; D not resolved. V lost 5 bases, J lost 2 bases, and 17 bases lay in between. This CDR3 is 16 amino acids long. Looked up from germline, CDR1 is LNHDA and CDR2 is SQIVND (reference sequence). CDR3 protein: CASSPTGPRITDTQYF. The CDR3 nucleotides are TGTGCCAGTAGTCCCACCGGTCCCCGTATCACAGATACGCAGTATTTT.

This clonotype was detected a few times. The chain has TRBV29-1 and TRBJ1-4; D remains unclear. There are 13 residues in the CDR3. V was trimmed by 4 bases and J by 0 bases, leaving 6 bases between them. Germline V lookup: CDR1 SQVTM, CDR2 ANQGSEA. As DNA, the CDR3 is TGCAGCGTTGTAGGCGCAACTAATGAAAAACTGTTTTTT. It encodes CSVVGATNEKLFF.

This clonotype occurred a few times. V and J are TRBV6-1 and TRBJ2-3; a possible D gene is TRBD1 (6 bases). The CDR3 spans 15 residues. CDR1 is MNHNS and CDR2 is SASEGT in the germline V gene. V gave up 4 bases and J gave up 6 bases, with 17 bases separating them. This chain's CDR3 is CASSARQAGADTQYF. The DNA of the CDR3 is TGTGCCAGCAGTGCTCGACAGGCCGGGGCTGATACGCAGTATTTT.

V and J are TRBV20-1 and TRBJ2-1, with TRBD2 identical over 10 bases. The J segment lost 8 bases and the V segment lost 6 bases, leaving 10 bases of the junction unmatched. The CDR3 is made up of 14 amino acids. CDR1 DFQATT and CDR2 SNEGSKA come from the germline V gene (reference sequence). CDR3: CSAPASGRGHEQFF. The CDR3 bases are TGCAGTGCACCGGCTAGCGGGAGAGGGCATGAGCAGTTCTTC.

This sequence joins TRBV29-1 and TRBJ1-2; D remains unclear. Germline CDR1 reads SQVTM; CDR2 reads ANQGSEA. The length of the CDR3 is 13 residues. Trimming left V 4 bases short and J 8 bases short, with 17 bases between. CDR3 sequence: CSVVNWPGLGYTF. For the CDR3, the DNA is TGCAGCGTTGTTAATTGGCCGGGCCTGGGCTACACCTTC.

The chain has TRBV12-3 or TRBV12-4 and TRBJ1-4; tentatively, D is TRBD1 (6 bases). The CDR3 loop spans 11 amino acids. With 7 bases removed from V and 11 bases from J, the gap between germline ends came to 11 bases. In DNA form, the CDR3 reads TGTGCCAGCATAGGGGGGCTCAAACTGTTTTTT. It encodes CASIGGLKLFF.